This TCR beta chain was sequenced during a study of blood T cell repertoires in COVID-19. Original processing notes: Estimation of nucleated cell counts was performed using reference gene primer amplification. Libraries were prepared by immunoSEQ multiplex PCR; TCRdb keeps only in-frame clonotypes and omits some of them. Clone size and the V and J calls come from that table; the DNA yielded D and trimming. In the table there are hundreds of thousands of clones, about 88% of which are singletons. While infection was still active, Seattle patients were enrolled and then followed longitudinally. The germline gives CDR1 MNHNY, CDR2 SVGAGI (reference sequence). V dropped 7 bases and J dropped 2; count of bases not matched to a gene: 8. The CDR3 sequence is 14 residues long.

The chain combines TRBV6-6 with TRBJ2-7; 7 nucleotides line up with TRBD2. The TCR was taken from a woman between 45 and 65 years old with COVID-19, enrolled during active disease. The sequenced sample was peripheral blood. CDR3 loop: CASNIGEGPYEQYF. The CDR3 nucleotides are TGTGCCAGCAACATTGGGGAGGGGCCCTACGAGCAGTACTTC.